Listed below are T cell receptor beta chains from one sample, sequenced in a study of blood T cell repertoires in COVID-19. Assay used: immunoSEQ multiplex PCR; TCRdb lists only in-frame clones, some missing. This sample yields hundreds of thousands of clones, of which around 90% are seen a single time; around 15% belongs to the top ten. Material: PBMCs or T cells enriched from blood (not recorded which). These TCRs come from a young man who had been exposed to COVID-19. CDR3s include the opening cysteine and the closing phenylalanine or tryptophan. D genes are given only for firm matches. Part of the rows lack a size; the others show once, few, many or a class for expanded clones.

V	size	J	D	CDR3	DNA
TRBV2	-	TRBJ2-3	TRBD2	CASSDLTSGGNLRTDTQYF	TGTGCCAGCAGTGACTTAACTAGCGGGGGGAATTTGAGGACAGATACGCAGTATTTT
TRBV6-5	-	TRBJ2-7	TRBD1	CASSYSTTGVDEQYF	TGTGCCAGCAGTTACTCCACGACAGGGGTCGACGAGCAGTACTTC
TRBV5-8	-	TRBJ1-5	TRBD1	CASSSGQTYSNQPQHF	TGTGCCAGCAGCTCGGGACAGACTTATAGCAATCAGCCCCAGCATTTT
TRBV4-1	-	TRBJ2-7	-	CASSQESSGGKYF	TGCGCCAGCAGCCAAGAGTCCAGTGGTGGCAAATACTTC
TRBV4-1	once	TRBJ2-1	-	CASSHQGTRGQYNEQFF	TGCGCCAGCAGCCACCAAGGGACTAGGGGGCAATACAATGAGCAGTTCTTC
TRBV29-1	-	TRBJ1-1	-	CSALREGVMTEAFF	TGCAGCGCTCTCAGGGAGGGGGTAATGACTGAAGCTTTCTTT
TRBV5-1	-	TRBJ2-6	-	CASSLRTGQSSGANVLTF	TGCGCCAGCAGCTTGCGAACCGGACAGAGCTCTGGGGCCAACGTCCTGACTTTC
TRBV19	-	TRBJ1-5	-	CASSRTSTENQPQHF	TGTGCCAGTAGTAGGACCTCGACAGAAAATCAGCCCCAGCATTTT
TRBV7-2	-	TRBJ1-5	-	CASRDAGDHQPQHF	TGTGCCAGCAGGGACGCAGGGGATCATCAGCCCCAGCATTTT
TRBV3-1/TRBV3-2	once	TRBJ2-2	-	CASSQADYRGELFF	TGTGCCAGCAGCCAAGCAGACTACCGGGGGGAGCTGTTTTTT
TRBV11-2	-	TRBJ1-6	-	CASSLEGGLDSPLHF	TGTGCCAGCAGCTTAGAAGGGGGATTGGATTCACCCCTCCACTTT
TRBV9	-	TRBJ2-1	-	CASSVEAVRHNEQFF	TGTGCCAGCAGCGTAGAAGCGGTGAGGCACAATGAGCAGTTCTTC
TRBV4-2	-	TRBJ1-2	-	CASSQAGQYYGYTF	TGTGCCAGCAGCCAAGCAGGGCAGTACTATGGCTACACCTTC
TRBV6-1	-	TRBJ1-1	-	CASSEDPENTEAFF	TGTGCCAGCAGTGAAGACCCAGAGAACACTGAAGCTTTCTTT
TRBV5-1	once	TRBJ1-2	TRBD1	CASSFGTGASADGYTF	TGCGCCAGCAGCTTTGGGACAGGGGCCTCCGCGGACGGCTACACCTTC
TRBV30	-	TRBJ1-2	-	CAWSDGGINYGYTF	TGTGCCTGGAGCGATGGGGGGATTAACTATGGCTACACCTTC
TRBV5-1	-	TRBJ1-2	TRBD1	CASSLAGTGSYGYTF	TGCGCCAGCAGCCTTGCAGGGACAGGGTCCTATGGCTACACCTTC
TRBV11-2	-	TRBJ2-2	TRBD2	CASSPQAGGPSTGELFF	TGTGCCAGCAGCCCCCAAGCGGGGGGGCCGAGCACCGGGGAGCTGTTTTTT
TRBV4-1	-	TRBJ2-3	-	CASSQGQSTDTQYF	TGCGCCAGCAGCCAAGGACAGTCCACAGATACGCAGTATTTT
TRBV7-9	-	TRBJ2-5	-	CASSNTDGETQYF	TGTGCCAGCAGCAACACAGATGGGGAGACCCAGTACTTC
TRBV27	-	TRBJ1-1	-	CASRPAPQAPNTEAFF	TGTGCCAGCAGGCCGGCCCCACAGGCCCCGAACACTGAAGCTTTCTTT
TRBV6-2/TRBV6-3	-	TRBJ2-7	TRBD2	CASSRMGLAGTYYEQYF	TGTGCCAGCAGTAGAATGGGACTAGCGGGGACCTACTACGAGCAGTACTTC
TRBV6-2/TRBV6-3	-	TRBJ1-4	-	CASSYLIQSTNEKLFF	TGTGCCAGCAGTTACTTAATACAGTCAACTAATGAAAAACTGTTTTTT
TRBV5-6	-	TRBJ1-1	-	CASSTAGILNTEAFF	TGTGCCAGCAGCACGGCCGGGATTTTGAACACTGAAGCTTTCTTT
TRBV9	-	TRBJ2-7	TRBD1	CASTPGTGGSEQYF	TGTGCCAGCACCCCTGGGACAGGGGGTAGTGAGCAGTACTTC
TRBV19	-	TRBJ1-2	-	CASSIEALGGYGYTF	TGTGCCAGTAGTATAGAGGCGCTAGGGGGTTATGGCTACACCTTC
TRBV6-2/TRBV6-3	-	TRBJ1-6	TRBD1	CASSYRTPTGFGSPLHF	TGTGCCAGCAGTTACCGAACCCCGACAGGGTTCGGGTCACCCCTCCACTTT
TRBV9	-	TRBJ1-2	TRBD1	CASSVLQGVSSYTF	TGTGCCAGCAGCGTACTACAGGGGGTCAGTAGCTACACCTTC
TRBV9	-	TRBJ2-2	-	CASSSPGGTNTGELFF	TGTGCCAGCAGCTCCCCAGGGGGGACGAACACCGGGGAGCTGTTTTTT
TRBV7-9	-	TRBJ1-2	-	CASSLWGDGYTF	TGTGCCAGCAGCTTATGGGGGGATGGCTACACCTTC
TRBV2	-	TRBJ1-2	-	CASSPGSLNYGYTF	TGTGCCAGCTCGCCGGGATCCCTGAACTATGGCTACACCTTC
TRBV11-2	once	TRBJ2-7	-	CASSYNGGREEYEQYF	TGTGCCAGCAGCTACAACGGGGGTCGTGAGGAATACGAGCAGTACTTC
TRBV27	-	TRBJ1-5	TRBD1	CASSLDRVNQPQHF	TGTGCCAGCAGCTTAGACAGGGTTAATCAGCCCCAGCATTTT
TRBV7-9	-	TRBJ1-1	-	CASSLEGGNTEAFF	TGTGCCAGCAGCTTAGAAGGAGGTAACACTGAAGCTTTCTTT
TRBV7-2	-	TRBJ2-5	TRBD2	CASSSRTSGWETQYF	TGTGCCAGCAGCTCGAGGACTAGCGGGTGGGAGACCCAGTACTTC
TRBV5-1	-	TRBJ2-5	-	CASSLAGGTGPETQYF	TGCGCCAGCAGCTTGGCGGGGGGGACAGGGCCGGAGACCCAGTACTTC
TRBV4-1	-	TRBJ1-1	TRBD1	CASSQPRGARGTEAFF	TGCGCCAGCAGCCAACCCAGGGGGGCCCGGGGAACTGAAGCTTTCTTT
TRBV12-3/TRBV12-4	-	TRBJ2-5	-	CASSFTSRETQYF	TGTGCCAGCAGTTTTACTAGCCGGGAGACCCAGTACTTC
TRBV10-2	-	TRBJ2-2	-	CASLGRGGLNTGELFF	TGCGCCAGCCTAGGTCGTGGGGGCCTAAACACCGGGGAGCTGTTTTTT
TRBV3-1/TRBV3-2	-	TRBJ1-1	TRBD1	CASSQVGTGAEAFF	TGTGCCAGCAGCCAAGTCGGGACAGGGGCTGAAGCTTTCTTT
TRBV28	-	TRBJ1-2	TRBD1	CASSSIGTGIVYGYTF	TGTGCCAGCAGTTCGATCGGGACAGGGATCGTCTATGGCTACACCTTC
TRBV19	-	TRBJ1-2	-	CASSKSDYGYTF	TGTGCCAGTAGTAAATCGGACTATGGCTACACCTTC
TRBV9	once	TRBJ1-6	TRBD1	CASSVHRGNSPLHF	TGTGCCAGCAGCGTACACAGGGGTAATTCACCCCTCCACTTT
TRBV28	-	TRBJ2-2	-	CASSSVSTGELFF	TGTGCCAGCAGTTCGGTGTCCACTGGGGAGCTGTTTTTT